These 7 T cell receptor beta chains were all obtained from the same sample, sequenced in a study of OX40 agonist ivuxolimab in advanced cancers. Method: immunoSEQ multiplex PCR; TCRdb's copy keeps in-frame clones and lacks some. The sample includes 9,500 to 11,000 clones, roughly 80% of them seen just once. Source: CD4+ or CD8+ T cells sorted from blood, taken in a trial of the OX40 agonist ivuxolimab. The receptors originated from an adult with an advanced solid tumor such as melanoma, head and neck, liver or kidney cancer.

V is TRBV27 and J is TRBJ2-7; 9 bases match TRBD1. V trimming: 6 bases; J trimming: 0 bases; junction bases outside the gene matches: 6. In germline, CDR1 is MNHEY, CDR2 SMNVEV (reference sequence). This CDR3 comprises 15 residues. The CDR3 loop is CASSLQGARSYEQYF. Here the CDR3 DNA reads TGTGCCAGCAGCTTACAGGGGGCGCGCTCCTACGAGCAGTACTTC.

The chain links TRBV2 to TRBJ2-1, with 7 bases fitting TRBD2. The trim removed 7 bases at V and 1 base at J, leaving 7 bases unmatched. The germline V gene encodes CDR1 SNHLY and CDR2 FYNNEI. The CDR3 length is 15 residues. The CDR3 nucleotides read TGTGCCAGCATGAGGACTAGTTCGTCCTACAATGAGCAGTTCTTC. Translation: CASMRTSSSYNEQFF. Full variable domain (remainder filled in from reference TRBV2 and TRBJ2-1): EPEVTQTPSHQVTQMGQEVILRCVPISNHLYFYWYRQILGQKVEFLVSFYNNEISEKSEIFDDQFSVERPDGSNFTLKIRSTKLEDSAMYFCASMRTSSSYNEQFFGPGTRLTVL.

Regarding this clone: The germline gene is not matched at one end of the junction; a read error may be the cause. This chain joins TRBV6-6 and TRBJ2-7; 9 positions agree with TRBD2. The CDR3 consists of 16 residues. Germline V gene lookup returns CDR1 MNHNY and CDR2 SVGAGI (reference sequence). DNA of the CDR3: TGTACCAGCAGTCCCCAGACTAGCGGCAGCTCCTACGAGCAGTACTTC. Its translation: CTSSPQTSGSSYEQYF.

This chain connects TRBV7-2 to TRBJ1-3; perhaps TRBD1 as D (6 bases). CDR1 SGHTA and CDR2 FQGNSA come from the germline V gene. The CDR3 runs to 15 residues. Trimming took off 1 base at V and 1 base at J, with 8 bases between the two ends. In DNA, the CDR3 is TGTGCCAGCAGCTTAGGGGACATTTCTGGAAACACCATATATTTT. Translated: CASSLGDISGNTIYF.

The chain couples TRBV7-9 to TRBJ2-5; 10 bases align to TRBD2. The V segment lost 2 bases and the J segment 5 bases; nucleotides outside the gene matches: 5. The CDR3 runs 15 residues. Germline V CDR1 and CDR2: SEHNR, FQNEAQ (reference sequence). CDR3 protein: CASSLLAGDAETQYF. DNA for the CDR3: TGTGCCAGCAGCTTACTAGCGGGGGATGCGGAGACCCAGTACTTC.

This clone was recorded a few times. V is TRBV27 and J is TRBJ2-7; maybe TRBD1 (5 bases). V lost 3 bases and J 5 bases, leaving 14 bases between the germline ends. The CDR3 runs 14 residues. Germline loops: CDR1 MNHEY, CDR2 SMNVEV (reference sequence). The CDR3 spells CASSFSRVRDEQYF. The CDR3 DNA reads TGTGCCAGCAGTTTCTCCAGGGTCAGGGACGAGCAGTACTTC.

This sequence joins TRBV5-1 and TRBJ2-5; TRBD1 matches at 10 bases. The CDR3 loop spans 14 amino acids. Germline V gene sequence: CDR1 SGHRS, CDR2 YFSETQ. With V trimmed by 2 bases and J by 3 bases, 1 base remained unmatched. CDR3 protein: CASSLGTGEETQYF. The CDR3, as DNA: TGCGCCAGCAGCTTAGGGACAGGGGAAGAGACCCAGTACTTC.